The next 32 T cell receptor beta chains were all read from a single sample in a study of T cell responses to AZD1222 COVID-19 vaccine. The method was immunoSEQ multiplex PCR; TCRdb's version includes in-frame clones alone and lacks a portion of them. The table lists tens of thousands of clones, just over 85% of them singletons, with over 9% in the top ten. The specimen was peripheral blood, collected on day 0 of MenACWY control vaccination. The source of these receptors is an adult in good health.

A word on this clone: Other nucleotide sequences from this sample produce the same CDR3. The chain has TRBV6-5 and TRBJ1-2; 8 bases agree with TRBD1. This CDR3 is built from 13 residues. Unmatched junction bases numbered 1, after V lost 5 bases and J lost 2 bases. The germline gives CDR1 MNHEY, CDR2 SVGAGI. In DNA, the CDR3 is TGTGCCAGCAGTAGGACAGGGAACTATGGCTACACCTTC. This translates into CASSRTGNYGYTF.

This chain links TRBV19 with TRBJ2-5; 7 bases are shared with TRBD1. V lost 8 bases, J lost 2 bases, and 5 bases stayed unmatched. This CDR3 is 13 amino acids long. Germline V gene sequence: CDR1 LNHDA, CDR2 SQIVND (reference sequence). As DNA, the CDR3 is TGTGCCAGTCTGGACAGGTTACAAGAGACCCAGTACTTC. It is translated as CASLDRLQETQYF.

The rearrangement uses TRBV9 and TRBJ2-6, with 8 bases fitting TRBD2. This CDR3 has 16 residues. The germline gives CDR1 SGDLS, CDR2 YYNGEE. The J segment lost 1 base and the V segment lost 6 bases, leaving 6 bases of the junction unmatched. CDR3 in amino acids: CASKGGGTSGANVLTF. In DNA form, the CDR3 reads TGTGCCAGCAAGGGCGGGGGGACGTCTGGGGCCAACGTCCTGACTTTC.

This chain links TRBV30 with TRBJ1-5; 8 bases are shared with TRBD1. J was trimmed by 5 bases and V by 2 bases; bases with no gene match: 5. The germline CDR1 and CDR2 sequences are GTSNPN and SVGIG (reference sequence). This CDR3 has 14 amino acids. CDR3 in amino acids: CAWSLGQGDQPQHF. The CDR3 coding sequence is TGTGCCTGGAGTCTTGGACAGGGAGATCAGCCCCAGCATTTT.

The J gene is TRBJ2-2, the V gene TRBV6-4; TRBD2 matches 7 bases. CDR3 length: 16 residues. Looked up from germline, CDR1 is MRHNA and CDR2 is SNTAGT. Germline trimming cut 4 bases from V and 0 bases from J; bases unmatched to any gene: 5. For the CDR3, the DNA is TGTGCCAGCAGTGGAAACGGGGGGTCGAACACCGGGGAGCTGTTTTTT. Translating it yields CASSGNGGSNTGELFF.

The chain combines TRBV12-3 or TRBV12-4 with TRBJ1-3; unclear D gene. Trimming removed 5 bases at V and 6 bases at J, with 8 bases between. The CDR3 consists of 12 residues. Written as DNA, the CDR3 is TGTGCCAGCAGTCCCGGCGTAAACACCATATATTTT. Its protein is CASSPGVNTIYF.

This chain links TRBV18 with TRBJ1-6; D uncertain. Per the germline V gene, CDR1 is KGHSH and CDR2 is LQKENI. This CDR3 is built from 15 residues. Trimming took off 2 bases at V and 0 bases at J, with 5 bases between the two ends. As DNA, the CDR3 is TGTGCCAGCTCACCAGGGAACTCCTATAATTCACCCCTCCACTTT. Translating it yields CASSPGNSYNSPLHF.

This clone was detected a few times. The genes are TRBV4-2 and TRBJ1-2; 8 bases agree with TRBD1. Unmatched junction bases numbered 11, after V lost 0 bases and J lost 2 bases. Germline CDR1 is LGHNA and CDR2 is YNFKEQ. This CDR3 is 18 amino acids long. The CDR3: CASSQEESGGARNYGYTF. Written as DNA, the CDR3 is TGTGCCAGCAGCCAAGAAGAGTCAGGGGGCGCCCGGAACTATGGCTACACCTTC.

CDR3 nucleotide sequence: TGTGCCAGCAGCTCCACGACTAGCGGGGTCTCCTACAATGAGCAGTTCTTC. Protein product: CASSSTTSGVSYNEQFF. This rearrangement joins TRBV7-9 to TRBJ2-1; 11 positions match TRBD2. The germline gives CDR1 SEHNR, CDR2 FQNEAQ (reference sequence). This CDR3 contains 17 residues. The J segment lost 0 bases and the V segment lost 4 bases, leaving 5 bases of the junction unmatched.

The chain joins TRBV7-9 to TRBJ1-4, with D uncertain. V was trimmed by 5 bases and J by 5 bases, leaving 12 bases between them. CDR1 SEHNR and CDR2 FQNEAQ come from the germline V gene (reference sequence). The CDR3 loop spans 14 amino acids. The DNA for the CDR3 is TGTGCCAGCAGCATGGACGGGATAAATGAAAAACTGTTTTTT. This sequence encodes CASSMDGINEKLFF.

This chain links TRBV4-1 with TRBJ2-7, with 9 bases matching TRBD2. Unmatched junction bases numbered 9, after V lost 1 base and J lost 2 bases. CDR1 is MGHRA and CDR2 is YSYEKL in the germline V gene. The CDR3 length is 17 residues. The CDR3 DNA reads TGCGCCAGCAGCCAAGTCCCCGGGCGGGAGGGGACCTACGAGCAGTACTTC. Protein sequence: CASSQVPGREGTYEQYF.

The chain employs TRBV28 and TRBJ2-5; 9 bases are a match to TRBD1. V was clipped by 7 bases and J by 4 bases; unmatched bases: 7. CDR3 length: 14 amino acids. Germline V gives CDR1 MDHEN, CDR2 SYDVKM. The CDR3 protein is CASNPGTGRETQYF. For the CDR3, the DNA is TGTGCCAGCAATCCGGGGACAGGGAGAGAGACCCAGTACTTC.

The rearrangement uses TRBV19 and TRBJ2-5; 9 bases are shared with TRBD2. Germline CDR1 and CDR2: LNHDA and SQIVND (reference sequence). This CDR3 is 14 amino acids long. V was pared by 8 bases and J by 1 base, with 5 bases of the junction left unmatched. The CDR3, as DNA: TGTGCCAGTGCTGATAGCGGGGGCCAAGAGACCCAGTACTTC. Translated, it gives CASADSGGQETQYF.

Concerning this clone: Other DNA variants within this sample encode the same CDR3. DNA of the CDR3: TGCGCCAGCAGCTTGGCAGGGACTCACAATGAGCAGTTCTTC. Protein product: CASSLAGTHNEQFF. V usage is TRBV5-1 and J usage is TRBJ2-1; the D gene is possibly TRBD2 (6 bases). The germline V gene encodes CDR1 SGHRS and CDR2 YFSETQ. The V end lost 0 bases, the J end lost 5 bases, and 9 bases lay between the germline ends. The CDR3 spans 14 residues.

The chain uses TRBV9 and TRBJ2-1; D is ambiguous. V lost 4 bases and J lost 6, with 8 bases in between. CDR1 SGDLS and CDR2 YYNGEE come from the germline V gene. This CDR3 contains 12 residues. Here the CDR3 reads CASSPTTNEQFF. CDR3 DNA: TGTGCCAGCAGCCCAACTACCAATGAGCAGTTCTTC.

The table lists this clone with a count of one. V and J are TRBV14 and TRBJ2-3; D possibly uses TRBD1 or TRBD2 (6 bases each). Germline V gene data show CDR1 as SGHDN and CDR2 as FVKESK. The V end lost 6 bases, the J end lost 4 bases, and 23 bases lay between the germline ends. This CDR3 is built from 17 residues. As DNA, the CDR3 is TGTGCCAGCAGTCCGTCCCCTCTAGGGGGGATACCAGATACGCAGTATTTT. Protein product: CASSPSPLGGIPDTQYF.

This clone was seen a few times. The rearrangement uses TRBV2 and TRBJ1-3, with 10 bases that match TRBD1. Germline values: CDR1 SNHLY, CDR2 FYNNEI. With V trimmed by 8 bases and J by 0 bases, 13 bases remained unmatched. This CDR3 contains 18 residues. Here the CDR3 reads CASSGQGLFPTSGNTIYF. The CDR3 DNA reads as TGTGCCAGCTCGGGACAGGGGTTATTCCCCACCTCTGGAAACACCATATATTTT.

V and J are TRBV11-2 and TRBJ1-1; no definite D call. This CDR3 is 11 amino acids long. V gave up 3 bases and J gave up 4 bases, with 3 bases separating them. Germline V gene lookup returns CDR1 SGHAT and CDR2 FQNNGV. For the CDR3, the DNA is TGTGCCAGCAGCTTCTTCACTGAAGCTTTCTTT. It specifies CASSFFTEAFF.

The chain has TRBV6-5 and TRBJ1-1, with D unresolved. The CDR3 has 13 residues. Germline V gives CDR1 MNHEY, CDR2 SVGAGI. V lost 8 bases to trimming and J lost 4 bases, with 14 bases between them. Here the CDR3 reads CASHEGRGTEAFF. The CDR3 coding sequence is TGTGCCAGCCACGAGGGCCGGGGCACTGAAGCTTTCTTT.

The chain has TRBV6-5 and TRBJ1-5; 8 nucleotides agree with TRBD1. This CDR3 comprises 16 residues. Germline CDR1 reads MNHEY; CDR2 reads SVGAGI. J lost 7 bases, V lost 0 bases, and 8 bases had no gene match. In DNA, the CDR3 is TGTGCCAGCAGTTACTCGGACAGGGACCCCAGGCAGCCCCAGCATTTT. Translation gives CASSYSDRDPRQPQHF.

Only a few counts were recorded for this clone. CDR3 region: CASSSPLISNTEAFF. Here the CDR3 DNA reads TGTGCCAGCAGTTCCCCCCTGATATCGAACACTGAAGCTTTCTTT. The rearrangement links TRBV6-5 to TRBJ1-1; unclear D gene. CDR1 MNHEY and CDR2 SVGAGI come from the germline V gene. The CDR3 contains 15 residues. V gave up 4 bases and J gave up 1 base, with 13 bases separating them.

The chain carries TRBV10-3 and TRBJ1-5; D unresolved. V dropped 6 bases and J dropped 3 bases, with 12 bases sitting between them. This CDR3 has 14 amino acids. The V gene's germline CDR1 is ENHRY and CDR2 SYGVKD. The CDR3 DNA sequence: TGTGCCATCAGCCCAGGAGGGCCCAATCAGCCCCAGCATTTT. Its translation is CAISPGGPNQPQHF.

This clone was recorded only once. The rearrangement uses TRBV5-4 and TRBJ1-1, with unresolved D. Trimming took 0 bases from V and 1 from J, leaving 7 bases between them. The CDR3 covers 14 residues. CDR1 is SGHNT and CDR2 is YYREEE in the germline V gene (reference sequence). In DNA, the CDR3 is TGTGCCAGCAGCTTGGTGGGAACGAACACTGAAGCTTTCTTT. Translating gives CASSLVGTNTEAFF. Full variable domain (outside the CDR3, taken from reference TRBV5-4 and TRBJ1-1): ETGVTQSPTHLIKTRGQQVTLRCSSQSGHNTVSWYQQALGQGPQFIFQYYREEENGRGNFPPRFSGLQFPNYSSELNVNALELDDSALYLCASSLVGTNTEAFFGQGTRLTVV.

The count of this clone is one. The V and J genes are TRBV7-2 and TRBJ1-6, with 7 bases matching TRBD1. V gave up 3 bases and J gave up 8 bases; unmatched junction bases: 4. CDR3 length: 14 amino acids. Germline V gene lookup returns CDR1 SGHTA and CDR2 FQGNSA. DNA for the CDR3: TGTGCCAGCAGCTTCAAGGGGGCGTATTCACCCCTCCACTTT. Translation: CASSFKGAYSPLHF.

V usage is TRBV4-1 and J usage is TRBJ2-7; tentative D call: TRBD2 (5 bases). CDR3 size: 16 residues. V was shortened by 0 bases and J by 2 bases, with 14 bases between the two germline ends. Germline-derived CDR1 and CDR2 are MGHRA and YSYEKL. The CDR3 reads CASSQELYGVAYEQYF. The CDR3 coding sequence is TGCGCCAGCAGCCAAGAATTATACGGGGTAGCCTACGAGCAGTACTTC.

The genes are TRBV2 and TRBJ1-1, with a possible D match to TRBD1 (6 bases). CDR3 size: 14 residues. CDR1 SNHLY and CDR2 FYNNEI come from the germline V gene. V lost 6 bases, J lost 1 base, and 12 bases lay in between. CDR3 loop: CASSKQGPNTEAFF. The CDR3 coding sequence is TGTGCCAGCAGCAAACAGGGCCCGAACACTGAAGCTTTCTTT.

This clone appeared a few times. V is TRBV7-2 and J is TRBJ1-3; no clear D gene. Trimming removed 1 base at V and 4 bases at J, with 11 bases between. Germline-derived CDR1 and CDR2 are SGHTA and FQGNSA. This CDR3 has 15 amino acids. The CDR3 DNA sequence: TGTGCCAGCAGCTTAGACGCGGGATCGGGAAACACCATATATTTT. Translating gives CASSLDAGSGNTIYF.

This clone has more than one count but fewer than ten. CDR3 amino acids: CAWSPDRWSPLHF. The CDR3 DNA follows: TGTGCCTGGAGTCCTGACAGGTGGTCACCCCTCCACTTT. The chain carries TRBV30 and TRBJ1-6, with D perhaps matching TRBD1 (6 bases). Germline V gives CDR1 GTSNPN, CDR2 SVGIG (reference sequence). The CDR3 has 13 amino acids. Trimming pared 2 bases from V and 10 bases from J, leaving 12 bases between.

Comment on this clone: The same CDR3 also results from other DNA sequences found in this sample. The V gene is TRBV4-3, the J gene TRBJ1-1; no definite D call. The germline V gene has CDR1 LGHNA and CDR2 YSLEER. Trimming shortened V by 1 base and J by 2 bases, and 8 bases separated the two germline ends. The CDR3 sequence is 14 residues long. The CDR3 is CASSQVRGNTEAFF. In nucleotides, the CDR3 is TGCGCCAGCAGCCAAGTTCGGGGAAACACTGAAGCTTTCTTT.

CDR3 nucleotide sequence: TGTGCCACCAGCGGGGACCTGTCAACTAATGAAAAACTGTTTTTT. The encoded protein is CATSGDLSTNEKLFF. The chain combines TRBV15 with TRBJ1-4, with D perhaps matching TRBD1 (5 bases). This CDR3 is built from 15 residues. V was pared by 5 bases and J by 0 bases, with 10 bases between. CDR1 is LNHNV, CDR2 YYDKDF, per germline (reference sequence). Together with reference TRBV15 and TRBJ1-4, the CDR3 gives the full variable domain: DAMVIQNPRYQVTQFGKPVTLSCSQTLNHNVMYWYQQKSSQAPKLLFHYYDKDFNNEADTPDNFQSRRPNTSFCFLDIRSPGLGDTAMYLCATSGDLSTNEKLFFGSGTQLSVL.

This clone was detected only once. V and J are TRBV29-1 and TRBJ2-5; the D call may be TRBD1 or TRBD2 (6 bases each). V lost 6 bases, J lost 0 bases, and 14 bases lay in between. From germline, CDR1 is SQVTM and CDR2 ANQGSEA. There are 14 residues in the CDR3. The DNA of the CDR3 is TGCAGCGTCCCCGGGGGCTCAAACCAAGAGACCCAGTACTTC. Translating it yields CSVPGGSNQETQYF. Full variable domain (missing parts from reference TRBV29-1 and TRBJ2-5): SAVISQKPSRDICQRGTSLTIQCQVDSQVTMMFWYRQQPGQSLTLIATANQGSEATYESGFVIDKFPISRPNLTFSTLTVSNMSPEDSSIYLCSVPGGSNQETQYFGPGTRLLVL.

The chain couples TRBV5-4 to TRBJ1-1; D gene unclear. The CDR3 totals 15 residues. The V gene's germline CDR1 is SGHNT and CDR2 YYREEE (reference sequence). The V end lost 0 bases, the J end lost 2 bases, and 11 bases lay between the germline ends. CDR3 coding DNA: TGTGCCAGCAGCTTGGTCGGCCCCCTAAACACTGAAGCTTTCTTT. Amino acids: CASSLVGPLNTEAFF.